This T cell receptor (beta chain) was documented in a study of T cells in Graves' hyperthyroidism and ophthalmopathy. General study results and limits: Most thyroid clonotypes that were expanded above 0.001 also turned up in blood.

The CDR3 is 17 amino acids. Trimming took 0 bases from V and 2 from J; bases not matched to a gene: 7. Looked up from germline, CDR1 is SGHTS and CDR2 is YDEGEE. The definition of stable Graves' hyperthyroidism was no ophthalmopathy progression within 18 months. Patients aged 18 to 65 had newly diagnosed hyperthyroidism that had lasted under 2 months. On the basis of clinical symptoms, serum thyroxine and TRAb, thyroid ultrasound and orbital computed tomography, diagnoses were made. This clonotype was seen many times. Antigen: not known. Using RNA transcripts as the source, TCR beta CDR3 regions were amplified. A set of HTBI primers served as the primers for a first-round RT-PCR of the TCR CDR3. Using its own MiXCR run on the multiplex PCR reads, TCRdb lists one record per CDR3 protein. The profile shows hundreds of thousands of distinct CDR3 sequences, 14% of them singletons.

The J gene is TRBJ2-2, the V gene TRBV5-8, with 7 bases fitting TRBD2. The receptor was derived from a woman under 30 with Graves' hyperthyroidism. Material: blood. The CDR3 nucleotides are TGTGCCAGCAGCTTGGGGCGGCTAGCGGTAAACACCGGGGAGCTGTTTTTT. It yields the protein CASSLGRLAVNTGELFF.